This T cell receptor beta chain was captured by sequencing in a study of blood T cell dynamics during melanoma immunotherapy. Trimming pared 6 bases from V and 1 base from J, leaving 12 bases between. The germline V gene has CDR1 MDHEN and CDR2 SYDVKM. CDR3 length equals 14 residues. Note on this clone: Its antigen is still unknown.

Time point described: pre-treatment baseline. At 12 weeks after first infusion, RECIST 1.1 defined response for most patients. Sequenced by immunoSEQ multiplex PCR; TCRdb stores in-frame clones only, minus some. The sample lists 15,000 to 20,000 clones, roughly nine tenths seen once, with around 1.7% in the top ten. Study-wide points: Unlike progressors, later disease-control patients had W3 repertoires gaining clonality or diversity.

The sequence was obtained from a human donor with melanoma. The chain employs TRBV28 and TRBJ1-1, with D hard to call. This specimen consisted of blood, obtained from a patient treated with checkpoint blockade. The CDR3 protein is CASSPSGGNTEAFF. The DNA of the CDR3 is TGTGCCAGCAGCCCTTCTGGAGGGAACACTGAAGCTTTCTTT.